The clone carrying this T cell receptor (beta chain) was counted once. Time point of the sample: blood 4 weeks post-SBRT, at nephrectomy. Sample treatment: 15 Gy SBRT to primary tumor, nephrectomy 4 weeks later. Nephrectomy followed 15 Gy stereotactic body radiation by 4 weeks. The patient's renal cell carcinoma had clear cell pathology. The length of the CDR3 is 15 residues. Germline V CDR1 and CDR2: LNHDA, SQIVND (reference sequence). V gave up 2 bases and J gave up 3 bases, with 13 bases separating them. The entry originates in a study of radiation and T cells in renal cell carcinoma. Sequenced by immunoSEQ multiplex PCR; TCRdb stores in-frame clones only, minus some. The table shows fewer than 200,000 clones, with approximately 90% occurring only once.

Source: blood, taken from a patient whose treatment included radiotherapy and nephrectomy. The rearrangement links TRBV19 to TRBJ1-1; D is unclear. The receptor was derived from a woman in her forties or fifties with renal cell carcinoma. In DNA form, the CDR3 reads TGTGCCAGTAGTATAAACTTGGGCGCGGACACTGAAGCTTTCTTT. Protein sequence: CASSINLGADTEAFF.